The 11 T cell receptor beta chains below come from one sample, sequenced in a study of blood T cell repertoires in COVID-19. This table comes from immunoSEQ multiplex PCR, and its TCRdb copy is limited to in-frame clones, with some not included. The sample carries under 80,000 clones, roughly 80% recorded once. The sample comprised peripheral blood. These receptors all stem from an elderly woman with active or convalescent COVID-19.

V gene TRBV2 combines with J gene TRBJ2-1, with TRBD2 identical over 12 bases. Germline V lookup: CDR1 SNHLY, CDR2 FYNNEI. After removal of 6 bases from V and 1 base from J, the junction contained 13 bases not matched to a gene. This CDR3 region has 19 residues. CDR3 in DNA: TGTGCCAGCAGCGGCCTAGCGGGGGGGACTCTGCGGTCCTACAATGAGCAGTTCTTC. Amino acids: CASSGLAGGTLRSYNEQFF. Complete variable domain (other parts from reference TRBV2 and TRBJ2-1): EPEVTQTPSHQVTQMGQEVILRCVPISNHLYFYWYRQILGQKVEFLVSFYNNEISEKSEIFDDQFSVERPDGSNFTLKIRSTKLEDSAMYFCASSGLAGGTLRSYNEQFFGPGTRLTVL.

V usage is TRBV6-6 and J usage is TRBJ2-5; 9 bases match TRBD2. Germline V gene data show CDR1 as MNHNY and CDR2 as SVGAGI (reference sequence). The J segment lost 3 bases and the V segment lost 5 bases, leaving 1 base of the junction unmatched. The CDR3 has 13 residues. In DNA, the CDR3 is TGTGCCAGCAGTGGGACTAGCAAAGAGACCCAGTACTTC. Its translation is CASSGTSKETQYF.

The chain recombines TRBV4-1 with TRBJ2-4; 7 bases match TRBD1. This CDR3 has 15 amino acids. The V segment lost 0 bases and the J segment 2 bases; nucleotides outside the gene matches: 1. The germline CDR1 and CDR2 sequences are MGHRA and YSYEKL. CDR3 coding DNA: TGCGCCAGCAGCCAAGACAGGGGGACCAAAAACATTCAGTACTTC. This gives the protein CASSQDRGTKNIQYF.

The chain carries TRBV19 and TRBJ2-1; 7 bases are shared with TRBD1. In germline, CDR1 is LNHDA, CDR2 SQIVND (reference sequence). This CDR3 has 19 residues. J gave up 4 bases and V 3 bases, and 18 bases lay outside the gene matches. This CDR3 is CASSISGQAASSSYNEQFF. CDR3 coding DNA: TGTGCCAGTAGTATTTCTGGACAGGCAGCTAGCAGTTCGTACAATGAGCAGTTCTTC.

The chain carries TRBV3-1 (or the pseudogene TRBV3-2) and TRBJ2-7; 10 bases map to TRBD2. Germline CDR1 LGHDT, CDR2 YNNKEL (reference sequence). The CDR3 is 14 residues long. Trimming took 6 bases from V and 4 from J; bases not matched to a gene: 6. CDR3 sequence reads: CASSPGLADYEQYF. CDR3 in DNA: TGTGCCAGCAGTCCTGGACTAGCGGATTACGAGCAGTACTTC.

The chain combines TRBV6-5 with TRBJ1-1, with 8 bases fitting TRBD1. The CDR3 has 14 residues. CDR1 and CDR2 (germline): MNHEY, SVGAGI. J gave up 2 bases and V 6 bases, and 5 bases lay outside the gene matches. CDR3 nucleotide sequence: TGTGCCAGCAGCCAGGGGGCGTTAAACACTGAAGCTTTCTTT. Protein sequence: CASSQGALNTEAFF.

The J gene is TRBJ2-3, the V gene TRBV6-4; D is possibly TRBD2 (6 bases). The CDR3 length is 14 residues. Trimming removed 3 bases from V and 3 bases from J, with 10 bases in between. Germline-derived CDR1 and CDR2 are MRHNA and SNTAGT. CDR3 loop: CASSEGRRTDTQYF. CDR3 in DNA: TGTGCCAGCAGTGAAGGGAGGCGGACAGATACGCAGTATTTT.

V usage is TRBV27 and J usage is TRBJ1-4; D is perhaps TRBD1 (5 bases). The V end lost 6 bases, the J end lost 0 bases, and 11 bases lay between the germline ends. The CDR3 contains 15 residues. CDR1 is MNHEY, CDR2 SMNVEV, per germline (reference sequence). DNA for the CDR3: TGTGCCAGCAGCCCGAGGACAACAACTAATGAAAAACTGTTTTTT. Residues: CASSPRTTTNEKLFF.

The V call is TRBV6-2 or TRBV6-3, the J call TRBJ2-2, with 7 positions matching TRBD1. Germline values: CDR1 MNHEY, CDR2 SVGEGT. Trimming cost V 5 bases and J 2 bases; bases outside gene matches: 8. The CDR3 has 16 amino acids. The CDR3 sequence is CASSQYGTENTGELFF. The DNA for the CDR3 is TGTGCCAGCAGTCAGTACGGGACAGAAAACACCGGGGAGCTGTTTTTT.

The V gene is TRBV18, the J gene TRBJ2-7, with TRBD1 identical over 10 bases. CDR1 KGHSH and CDR2 LQKENI come from the germline V gene. The CDR3 runs 16 residues. V shed 3 bases and J 4 bases; nucleotides not matched to a gene: 9. For the CDR3, the DNA is TGTGCCAGCTCACCCGGCGGGGACAGGGGTGGGTACGAGCAGTACTTC. It is translated as CASSPGGDRGGYEQYF.

CDR3 bases: TGTGCCAGCAGTGTGACTGAGAGCTCCTACGAGCAGTACTTC. This gives the protein CASSVTESSYEQYF. The rearrangement links TRBV6-6 to TRBJ2-7; D remains ambiguous. V was clipped by 5 bases and J by 0 bases, with 11 bases between them. CDR1 is MNHNY and CDR2 is SVGAGI in the germline V gene (reference sequence). The CDR3 consists of 14 residues.